Presented here are 29 T cell receptor beta chains from one specimen sequenced in a study of human T cells and chemical hapten exposure. TCRdb recomputed calls from the RACE reads with MiXCR, one row per CDR3 protein. This table holds roughly 53,000 distinct CDR3 sequences, approximately 9.9% found once. Time point here: patch test 3, about 24 weeks after DPC sensitization. Treatment indicated: therapeutic diphenylcyclopropenone sensitization with weekly scalp DPC. The material sequenced was whole blood, taken in connection with sensitization to the hapten diphenylcyclopropenone (DPC). The receptors shown here come from a woman aged 35 to 49 with alopecia areata. Some clones in this sample may be carry-over from other donors' samples.

This clonotype was detected only a few times. The chain joins TRBV6-2 or TRBV6-3 to TRBJ2-1, with D tentatively TRBD2 (6 bases). This CDR3 comprises 12 residues. V was clipped by 5 bases and J by 6 bases, with 8 bases between them. In germline, CDR1 is MNHEY, CDR2 SVGEGT. The CDR3 loop is CASSMGGNEQFF. The CDR3 DNA reads TGTGCCAGCAGTATGGGGGGCAATGAGCAGTTCTTC.

This clonotype was detected ten times or more. The chain uses TRBV4-2 and TRBJ2-1; 13 bases map to TRBD2. CDR3 size: 18 residues. Germline CDR1 LGHNA, CDR2 YNFKEQ. V was pared by 6 bases and J by 9 bases, with 17 bases of the junction left unmatched. CDR3 sequence (DNA): TGTGCCAGCAGTCAGTCGACTAGCGGGGGGAGAGTTTCCGGTGAGCAGTTCTTC. Residues: CASSQSTSGGRVSGEQFF.

This clonotype was counted at least ten times. The chain combines TRBV29-1 with TRBJ1-2; no clear D. The CDR3 has 13 residues. From germline, CDR1 is SQVTM and CDR2 ANQGSEA. V was cut by 4 bases and J by 4 bases, with 13 bases left in between. The chain's CDR3 is CSVVREDSYGYTF. The CDR3 DNA follows: TGCAGCGTTGTTCGAGAAGACTCCTATGGCTACACCTTC.

Only a few counts were recorded for this clonotype. The chain joins TRBV3-1 to TRBJ1-6; the D is unclear. This CDR3 is 14 amino acids long. V lost 4 bases and J 4 bases, leaving 8 bases between the germline ends. CDR1 is LGHDT and CDR2 is YNNKEL in the germline V gene (reference sequence). In DNA, the CDR3 is TGTGCCAGCAGCCGGACGGATTATAATTCACCCCTCCACTTT. This codes for CASSRTDYNSPLHF.

The V and J genes are TRBV7-9 and TRBJ1-6, with 7 positions matching TRBD1. This CDR3 has 14 residues. Germline trimming cut 6 bases from V and 7 bases from J; bases unmatched to any gene: 6. Germline V gene lookup returns CDR1 SEHNR and CDR2 FQNEAQ (reference sequence). CDR3 bases: TGTGCCAGCAGTCCAACAGGGGTCAATTCACCCCTCCACTTT. This codes for CASSPTGVNSPLHF.

The chain recombines TRBV6-4 with TRBJ2-1, with 10 bases that match TRBD2. V gave up 8 bases and J gave up 13 bases; unmatched junction bases: 11. The CDR3 has 13 amino acids. Germline CDR1 and CDR2: MRHNA and SNTAGT. The CDR3 region is CASAITAGGPQFF. The CDR3 nucleotides read TGTGCCAGCGCGATCACAGCGGGGGGGCCTCAGTTCTTC.

V usage is TRBV15 and J usage is TRBJ1-1; no reliable D call. Germline V lookup: CDR1 LNHNV, CDR2 YYDKDF (reference sequence). The CDR3 consists of 13 residues. V shed 8 bases and J shed 0 bases, with 10 bases lying between them. The CDR3 loop reads CATGTALNTEAFF. CDR3 nucleotides: TGTGCCACCGGCACGGCCCTGAACACTGAAGCTTTCTTT.

Many counts were recorded for this clonotype. The chain employs TRBV4-2 and TRBJ2-3, with 7 nucleotides matching TRBD2. Germline CDR1 and CDR2: LGHNA and YNFKEQ. The J segment lost 3 bases and the V segment lost 4 bases, leaving 7 bases of the junction unmatched. There are 15 residues in the CDR3. The CDR3 DNA sequence: TGTGCCAGCAGCCCAATAGCGGGCGGGACAGATACGCAGTATTTT. Amino acids: CASSPIAGGTDTQYF.

The rearrangement uses TRBV9 and TRBJ2-3; the D gene is possibly TRBD2 (5 bases). The V gene lost 4 bases and the J gene lost 6 bases, with 6 bases spanning the gap. CDR3 length equals 11 residues. Germline CDR1 SGDLS, CDR2 YYNGEE. The CDR3 reads CASSPGDTQYF. DNA of the CDR3: TGTGCCAGCAGCCCGGGGGATACGCAGTATTTT.

The CDR3 is CASSIGDTQYF. The DNA for the CDR3 is TGTGCCAGCAGCATAGGAGATACGCAGTATTTT. V usage is TRBV7-9 and J usage is TRBJ2-3; unclear D gene. The CDR3 covers 11 residues. The germline CDR1 and CDR2 sequences are SEHNR and FQNEAQ (reference sequence). Trimming took 5 bases from V and 5 from J, leaving 5 bases between them. Using reference TRBV7-9 and TRBJ2-3 for the parts outside the CDR3, the full variable domain is DTGVSQNPRHKITKRGQNVTFRCDPISEHNRLYWYRQTLGQGPEFLTYFQNEAQLEKSRLLSDRFSAERPKGSFSTLEIQRTEQGDSAMYLCASSIGDTQYFGPGTRLTVL.

In regard to this clonotype: Compared with germline, one end of the junction differs, possibly owing to a read error. CDR3 region: CVSSVAQGNTGELFF. CDR3 DNA sequence: TGTGTCAGCAGTGTCGCACAGGGGAACACCGGGGAGCTGTTTTTT. The J gene is TRBJ2-2, the V gene TRBV6-1, with D possibly matching TRBD1 (6 bases). Germline CDR1 is MNHNS and CDR2 is SASEGT. This CDR3 has 15 amino acids.

This clonotype appeared once. The gene calls are TRBV28 and TRBJ1-1; 9 nucleotides line up with TRBD1. This CDR3 comprises 14 residues. CDR1 and CDR2 (germline): MDHEN, SYDVKM. The ends lost 6 bases at V and 1 base at J; junction bases unmatched: 3. CDR3 nucleotide sequence: TGTGCCAGCAGCCGGGACAGGGAGAACACTGAAGCTTTCTTT. It yields the protein CASSRDRENTEAFF. Full variable domain (remainder filled in from reference TRBV28 and TRBJ1-1): DVKVTQSSRYLVKRTGEKVFLECVQDMDHENMFWYRQDPGLGLRLIYFSYDVKMKEKGDIPEGYSVSREKKERFSLILESASTNQTSMYLCASSRDRENTEAFFGQGTRLTVV.

This clonotype was seen at least ten times. CDR3 DNA sequence: TGTGCCAGCAGCTTCCGGACAGGGTCGACAGATACGCAGTATTTT. Translated: CASSFRTGSTDTQYF. The chain couples TRBV7-9 to TRBJ2-3; the match to TRBD1 covers 8 bases. The CDR3 consists of 15 residues. Looked up from germline, CDR1 is SEHNR and CDR2 is FQNEAQ (reference sequence). Trimming removed 3 bases from V and 3 bases from J; junction bases left unmatched: 5.

The CDR3 nucleotides are TGTGCCAGCAGCTTGTTCTGGACGAAAAACACTGAAGCTTTCTTT. Amino acid sequence: CASSLFWTKNTEAFF. The V and J genes are TRBV5-5 and TRBJ1-1; D ambiguous. CDR1 SGHKS and CDR2 YYEKEE come from the germline V gene (reference sequence). The CDR3 has 15 residues. Trimming removed 1 base at V and 2 bases at J, with 12 bases between.

This clonotype has a handful of counts. J is TRBJ1-2 and V is TRBV20-1, with unresolved D. Per germline, CDR1 DFQATT and CDR2 SNEGSKA (reference sequence). V was shortened by 3 bases and J by 2 bases, with 10 bases between the two germline ends. CDR3 length equals 13 residues. The CDR3 sequence: CSASSLGNYGYTF. DNA of the CDR3: TGCAGTGCTAGCTCGCTGGGGAACTATGGCTACACCTTC.

The chain links TRBV4-3 to TRBJ2-5, with D hard to call. CDR3 length: 13 residues. Trimming shortened V by 1 base and J by 5 bases, and 8 bases separated the two germline ends. The germline V gene has CDR1 LGHNA and CDR2 YSLEER. The CDR3 region is CASSQVVFETQYF. The DNA for the CDR3 is TGCGCCAGCAGCCAAGTGGTTTTCGAGACCCAGTACTTC.

This clonotype was seen only a few times. The chain recombines TRBV6-5 with TRBJ2-2; D tentatively reads TRBD1 or TRBD2 (6 bases each). This CDR3 has 15 amino acids. Germline CDR1 reads MNHEY; CDR2 reads SVGAGI. Trimming removed 6 bases from V and 4 bases from J, with 15 bases in between. Here the CDR3 reads CASSGGVRGTGELFF. The DNA of the CDR3 is TGTGCCAGCAGCGGGGGCGTTAGGGGCACCGGGGAGCTGTTTTTT.

This clonotype was observed many times. This chain uses TRBV20-1 with TRBJ1-1, with a weak D call TRBD1 (5 bases). CDR1 is DFQATT, CDR2 SNEGSKA, per germline (reference sequence). V gave up 7 bases and J gave up 0 bases, with 15 bases separating them. The CDR3 spans 14 residues. The DNA of the CDR3 is TGCAGTGGCCGGGGCCTCGACATGAACACTGAAGCTTTCTTT. It specifies CSGRGLDMNTEAFF.

The rearrangement joins TRBV21-1 to TRBJ2-3; the D call TRBD1 from the table was never checked on the DNA. TRBV21-1 is recorded as a pseudogene. CDR3 length equals 16 residues. The CDR3 DNA sequence: TGTGCCAGCAGCAGCGGGGGACGTACTAGCACAGATACGCAGTATTTT. Encoded protein: CASSSGGRTSTDTQYF.

This clonotype was seen a few times. This chain connects TRBV12-3 or TRBV12-4 to TRBJ1-6; possible D gene TRBD1, 6 bases. The length of the CDR3 is 15 residues. Trimming pared 6 bases from V and 4 bases from J, leaving 13 bases between. CDR3 bases: TGTGCCAGCAGCCCACAGGGAGGGTATAATTCACCCCTCCACTTT. It yields the protein CASSPQGGYNSPLHF.

The J gene is TRBJ2-1, the V gene TRBV2; 9 nucleotides align to TRBD2. Germline trimming cut 8 bases from V and 2 bases from J; bases unmatched to any gene: 4. The germline CDR1 and CDR2 sequences are SNHLY and FYNNEI. The CDR3 totals 14 residues. The CDR3 loop is CASQAGGTYNEQFF. Here the CDR3 DNA reads TGTGCCAGCCAAGCGGGGGGAACCTACAATGAGCAGTTCTTC. Supplemented by reference TRBV2 and TRBJ2-1, the full variable domain reads EPEVTQTPSHQVTQMGQEVILRCVPISNHLYFYWYRQILGQKVEFLVSFYNNEISEKSEIFDDQFSVERPDGSNFTLKIRSTKLEDSAMYFCASQAGGTYNEQFFGPGTRLTVL.

The gene calls are TRBV20-1 and TRBJ1-5, with 9 nucleotides matching TRBD1. Germline CDR1 reads DFQATT; CDR2 reads SNEGSKA (reference sequence). This CDR3 spans 16 amino acids. V shed 5 bases and J 0 bases; nucleotides not matched to a gene: 8. CDR3 DNA sequence: TGCAGTGCTTTGGACAGGGGTTCATCTAGCAATCAGCCCCAGCATTTT. Its protein product is CSALDRGSSSNQPQHF.

Many counts were recorded for this clonotype. The rearrangement links TRBV9 to TRBJ1-1, with a possible D match to TRBD1 (5 bases). Looked up from germline, CDR1 is SGDLS and CDR2 is YYNGEE. The CDR3 is 15 amino acids. Trimming removed 3 bases at V and 5 bases at J, with 17 bases between. The CDR3 loop reads CASSASVGQGTEAFF. CDR3 bases: TGTGCCAGCAGCGCTAGTGTGGGGCAGGGAACTGAAGCTTTCTTT.

V and J are TRBV5-1 and TRBJ1-2, with D uncertain. Trimming left V 2 bases short and J 4 bases short, with 18 bases between. This CDR3 has 16 amino acids. Germline V gene data show CDR1 as SGHRS and CDR2 as YFSETQ. The CDR3 protein is CASSLIAPSNFYGYTF. The DNA for the CDR3 is TGCGCCAGCAGCTTAATTGCCCCAAGTAATTTCTATGGCTACACCTTC.

In nucleotides, the CDR3 is TGTGCCAGCAGCCCGGGCTGGGGGACCCCGACCTACGAGCAGTACTTC. This sequence encodes CASSPGWGTPTYEQYF. The J gene is TRBJ2-7, the V gene TRBV5-4, with D perhaps given as TRBD1 or TRBD2 (5 bases each). Germline assignment: CDR1 SGHNT and CDR2 YYREEE (reference sequence). The CDR3 sequence is 16 residues long. V was trimmed by 4 bases and J by 2 bases, leaving 19 bases between them.

The sample holds many counts of this clonotype. V gene TRBV9 combines with J gene TRBJ2-1; 8 bases are shared with TRBD1. The CDR3 contains 16 residues. The trim removed 2 bases at V and 7 bases at J, leaving 11 bases unmatched. Germline CDR1 reads SGDLS; CDR2 reads YYNGEE. The CDR3 DNA follows: TGTGCCAGCAGCGTGTTCAGGGGGCTAAGTGGAAATGAGCAGTTCTTC. This codes for CASSVFRGLSGNEQFF.

This clonotype was seen repeatedly, ten times or more. This chain uses TRBV21-1 with TRBJ2-7; whether TRBD1, the table's D call, matches the DNA was not checked. TRBV21-1 counts as a pseudogene. This CDR3 has 14 residues. CDR3 bases: TGTGCCAGCAGCAAAATAAAGGTCCCTTGCGAGCAGTACTTC. It specifies CASSKIKVPCEQYF.

This clonotype was observed a few times. This sequence joins TRBV28 and TRBJ2-1, with 14 bases matching TRBD2. CDR3 size: 19 residues. Germline V lookup: CDR1 MDHEN, CDR2 SYDVKM. V lost 2 bases and J lost 0; bases outside the gene matches: 6. This CDR3 is CASSLEGLAGALSYNEQFF. The DNA for the CDR3 is TGTGCCAGCAGTTTAGAGGGACTAGCGGGGGCCCTCTCCTACAATGAGCAGTTCTTC.

This clonotype was picked up a small number of times. The chain uses TRBV18 and TRBJ2-5; TRBD2 matches 8 bases. Germline CDR1 is KGHSH and CDR2 is LQKENI. V was pared by 0 bases and J by 4 bases, with 10 bases of the junction left unmatched. The CDR3 is 17 amino acids. CDR3 residues: CASSPPSGGAFPETQYF. The CDR3 region has the DNA TGTGCCAGCTCACCACCATCCGGGGGGGCCTTTCCAGAGACCCAGTACTTC.